The clone carrying this TCR beta chain showed up just a few times. In the original workflow: Reference gene primer amplification yielded estimated nucleated cell counts. This table comes from immunoSEQ multiplex PCR, and its TCRdb copy is limited to in-frame clones, with some not included. From that table come the V and J calls and clone size; the DNA was used to work out D and trimming. Of some 100,000 clones in the sample, under 90% were seen once. This record comes from a study of blood T cell repertoires in COVID-19. Whole-study context: Samples came from the United States, Italy and Spain, spanning acute and convalescent COVID-19. PBMCs, B-cell-depleted T cells, or T cells provided the cDNA or gDNA that made up the material.

Losses at the gene ends were 1 base for V and 2 bases for J; bases not matched to a gene: 4. Germline CDR1 reads SGHTA; CDR2 reads FQGTGA. The CDR3 has 17 amino acids. The receptor comes from a human donor with active COVID-19. The donor label of this sample is uncertain. Sequencing input: peripheral blood. J is TRBJ2-6 and V is TRBV7-3; TRBD1 matches 8 bases. CDR3 bases: TGTGCCAGCAGCTTAAAGGACAGGGATCCTGGGGCCAACGTCCTGACTTTC. This sequence encodes CASSLKDRDPGANVLTF.